This T cell receptor beta chain is from a study of cytomegalovirus exposure and HLA in healthy donors. Libraries were prepared by immunoSEQ multiplex PCR; TCRdb keeps only in-frame clonotypes and omits some of them. This sample has over 150,000 clones, with under 90% found just once. The TCR comes from a woman aged 18-29 years in good health and CMV-seropositive. The specimen was PBMCs.

In DNA form, the CDR3 reads TGTGCCAGCAGCCCACTAGCGGGAGGAGATGAGCAGTTCTTC. Translated, it gives CASSPLAGGDEQFF. The chain carries TRBV11-3 and TRBJ2-1, with 12 bases aligning to TRBD2. This CDR3 comprises 14 residues. The trim removed 5 bases at V and 8 bases at J, leaving 4 bases unmatched. Looked up from germline, CDR1 is SGHNT and CDR2 is YENEEA. Drawing the rest from reference TRBV11-3 and TRBJ2-1, the complete variable domain is EAGVVQSPRYKIIEKKQPVAFWCNPISGHNTLYWYLQNLGQGPELLIRYENEEAVDDSQLPKDRFSAERLKGVDSTLKIQPAELGDSAVYLCASSPLAGGDEQFFGPGTRLTVL.